The 19 T cell receptor beta chains below were found in one sample sequenced in a study of OX40 agonist ivuxolimab in advanced cancers. Profiled with immunoSEQ multiplex PCR; TCRdb holds only in-frame clones, not every one. The sample has 50,000 to 65,000 clones, about 80% seen once; the top ten hold roughly 2.1%. The sample consisted of CD4+ or CD8+ T cells sorted from blood, taken in a trial of the OX40 agonist ivuxolimab. The receptor set was obtained from an adult with an advanced solid tumor such as melanoma, head and neck, liver or kidney cancer.

The CDR3 reads CASSTDRVVISMYGYTF. The CDR3, as DNA: TGTGCCAGCAGCACCGACAGGGTGGTAATTTCGATGTATGGCTACACCTTC. V and J are TRBV7-9 and TRBJ1-2; 7 nucleotides align to TRBD1. CDR1 SEHNR and CDR2 FQNEAQ come from the germline V gene (reference sequence). After removal of 5 bases from V and 5 bases from J, the junction contained 17 bases not matched to a gene. This CDR3 is 17 amino acids long.

Only a few counts were recorded for this clone. The V call is TRBV7-9, the J call TRBJ2-7; no clear D. Germline V gene data show CDR1 as SEHNR and CDR2 as FQNEAQ (reference sequence). V dropped 5 bases and J dropped 7 bases, with 18 bases sitting between them. The CDR3 is made up of 14 amino acids. The CDR3 nucleotides are TGTGCCAGCAGCCCAGCCTCCCACGCGGTGGAGCAGTACTTC. Its translation: CASSPASHAVEQYF. Using reference TRBV7-9 and TRBJ2-7 for the parts outside the CDR3, the full variable domain is DTGVSQNPRHKITKRGQNVTFRCDPISEHNRLYWYRQTLGQGPEFLTYFQNEAQLEKSRLLSDRFSAERPKGSFSTLEIQRTEQGDSAMYLCASSPASHAVEQYFGPGTRLTVT.

The chain employs TRBV5-1 and TRBJ2-1, with D possibly TRBD2 on 5 matching bases. V was cut by 1 base and J by 7 bases, with 12 bases left in between. The germline V gene has CDR1 SGHRS and CDR2 YFSETQ. This CDR3 has 14 residues. CDR3 bases: TGCGCCAGCAGCTTGCCTCTAGCTCTGAATGAGCAGTTCTTC. Its translation: CASSLPLALNEQFF. Combining the CDR3 with reference TRBV5-1 and TRBJ2-1 gives the whole variable domain KAGVTQTPRYLIKTRGQQVTLSCSPISGHRSVSWYQQTPGQGLQFLFEYFSETQRNKGNFPGRFSGRQFSNSRSEMNVSTLELGDSALYLCASSLPLALNEQFFGPGTRLTVL.

The V gene is TRBV11-3, the J gene TRBJ2-2, with D tentatively TRBD1 (5 bases). Deletions cut 8 bases from V and 0 bases from J, with 10 bases between. Germline V gene sequence: CDR1 SGHNT, CDR2 YENEEA. The CDR3 has 14 residues. CDR3: CASSGHPNTGELFF. Written as DNA, the CDR3 is TGTGCCAGCTCAGGACACCCGAACACCGGGGAGCTGTTTTTT.

There are a few counts of this clone. V and J are TRBV5-5 and TRBJ1-5; unclear D gene. CDR1 and CDR2 from the germline V gene are SGHKS and YYEKEE (reference sequence). This CDR3 is built from 15 residues. Deletions cut 0 bases from V and 0 bases from J, with 7 bases between. In nucleotides, the CDR3 is TGTGCCAGCAGCTTGGACCCTTATAGCAATCAGCCCCAGCATTTT. As protein: CASSLDPYSNQPQHF.

V gene TRBV7-2 combines with J gene TRBJ1-1; D not resolved. Looked up from germline, CDR1 is SGHTA and CDR2 is FQGNSA. The CDR3 runs to 13 residues. V was pared by 5 bases and J by 1 base, with 8 bases between. CDR3 in amino acids: CASSSWWNTEAFF. The CDR3 bases are TGTGCCAGCAGCAGCTGGTGGAACACTGAAGCTTTCTTT.

The chain joins TRBV6-5 to TRBJ1-5; D is unclear. CDR1 and CDR2 from the germline V gene are MNHEY and SVGAGI. V lost 2 bases and J lost 1, with 9 bases in between. The CDR3 contains 15 residues. The DNA of the CDR3 is TGTGCCAGCAGTTACGGGCGAGCCAGCAATCAGCCCCAGCATTTT. Its protein product is CASSYGRASNQPQHF.

The chain carries TRBV10-3 and TRBJ2-2; 8 bases match TRBD1. The V gene's germline CDR1 is ENHRY and CDR2 SYGVKD. The CDR3 has 17 residues. J lost 4 bases, V lost 6 bases, and 13 bases had no gene match. CDR3 region: CAISPDGDRRGTGELFF. As DNA, the CDR3 is TGTGCCATCAGCCCCGACGGGGACAGGAGGGGCACCGGGGAGCTGTTTTTT.

V gene TRBV18 combines with J gene TRBJ1-1; 7 nucleotides match TRBD1. Germline V CDR1 and CDR2: KGHSH, LQKENI. V dropped 1 base and J dropped 5; count of bases not matched to a gene: 7. This CDR3 contains 15 residues. CDR3 nucleotide sequence: TGTGCCAGCTCACCACAAACGGGGGGACAGACTGAAGCTTTCTTT. This codes for CASSPQTGGQTEAFF.

The chain joins TRBV18 to TRBJ1-2, with 12 bases aligning to TRBD1. After removal of 1 base from V and 4 bases from J, the junction contained 10 bases not matched to a gene. CDR3 length: 18 amino acids. Germline V CDR1 and CDR2: KGHSH, LQKENI. CDR3 in DNA: TGTGCCAGCTCACCACGGGGGGCCCGGGACAGGGGGCTCTATGGCTACACCTTC. Protein product: CASSPRGARDRGLYGYTF.

This chain uses TRBV5-1 with TRBJ2-7, with 12 bases that match TRBD2. Germline assignment: CDR1 SGHRS and CDR2 YFSETQ. The CDR3 consists of 15 residues. J gave up 2 bases and V 7 bases, and 7 bases lay outside the gene matches. CDR3 in DNA: TGCGCCAGCGGATCACTAGCGGGAGGTCCCTACGAGCAGTACTTC. Amino acid sequence: CASGSLAGGPYEQYF.

The chain carries TRBV18 and TRBJ2-5; D remains unclear. This CDR3 comprises 14 residues. Germline CDR1 is KGHSH and CDR2 is LQKENI. V dropped 1 base and J dropped 4 bases, with 10 bases sitting between them. This CDR3 reads CASSPLARGETQYF. CDR3 nucleotide sequence: TGTGCCAGCTCACCACTCGCTAGAGGAGAGACCCAGTACTTC.

CDR3 region: CASSLYDINEQFF. Written as DNA, the CDR3 is TGTGCCAGCAGCTTGTATGATATCAATGAGCAGTTCTTC. The gene calls are TRBV5-4 and TRBJ2-1; unclear D gene. The V gene lost 1 base and the J gene lost 6 bases, with 8 bases spanning the gap. This CDR3 has 13 amino acids. Germline V gives CDR1 SGHNT, CDR2 YYREEE (reference sequence).

This clone has a handful of counts. The chain links TRBV7-9 to TRBJ1-2; perhaps TRBD1 as D (6 bases). The germline V gene has CDR1 SEHNR and CDR2 FQNEAQ (reference sequence). The V end lost 5 bases, the J end lost 8 bases, and 18 bases lay between the germline ends. The CDR3 is made up of 14 amino acids. CDR3 amino acids: CASSAQGQMHGYTF. The CDR3 coding sequence is TGTGCCAGCAGCGCGCAGGGGCAAATGCACGGCTACACCTTC.

The V call is TRBV7-9, the J call TRBJ2-3; 13 bases align to TRBD2. There are 17 residues in the CDR3. The V gene's germline CDR1 is SEHNR and CDR2 FQNEAQ (reference sequence). The J segment lost 3 bases and the V segment lost 1 base, leaving 4 bases of the junction unmatched. The CDR3: CASSLGGLAGSTDTQYF. The CDR3 bases are TGTGCCAGCAGCTTAGGGGGACTAGCGGGGTCAACAGATACGCAGTATTTT. The complete variable domain, with remaining parts taken from reference TRBV7-9 and TRBJ2-3, reads DTGVSQNPRHKITKRGQNVTFRCDPISEHNRLYWYRQTLGQGPEFLTYFQNEAQLEKSRLLSDRFSAERPKGSFSTLEIQRTEQGDSAMYLCASSLGGLAGSTDTQYFGPGTRLTVL.

The chain links TRBV6-5 to TRBJ1-1; a weak D match, TRBD1 (5 bases). The CDR3 loop spans 14 amino acids. Germline V gene lookup returns CDR1 MNHEY and CDR2 SVGAGI. V dropped 6 bases and J dropped 2 bases, with 13 bases sitting between them. CDR3 sequence: CASSLSRGNTEAFF. CDR3 nucleotide sequence: TGTGCCAGCAGCCTATCGAGGGGTAACACTGAAGCTTTCTTT.

The chain combines TRBV5-1 with TRBJ1-6, with 8 bases fitting TRBD1. Germline V gene lookup returns CDR1 SGHRS and CDR2 YFSETQ. V dropped 4 bases and J dropped 7; count of bases not matched to a gene: 7. The CDR3 is 15 residues long. The CDR3 DNA follows: TGCGCCAGCAGCCCCCAAACAGGGGGGAATTCACCCCTCCACTTT. Its translation is CASSPQTGGNSPLHF.

This chain joins TRBV7-2 and TRBJ2-3, with D hard to call. With 5 bases removed from V and 5 bases from J, the gap between germline ends came to 8 bases. From germline, CDR1 is SGHTA and CDR2 FQGNSA. CDR3 length: 12 amino acids. CDR3 nucleotides: TGTGCCAGCAGCCTCCAAGGAGATACGCAGTATTTT. It is translated as CASSLQGDTQYF.

The J gene is TRBJ1-1, the V gene TRBV4-3, with D possibly being TRBD1 (5 bases). V was shortened by 6 bases and J by 2 bases, with 10 bases between the two germline ends. The germline V gene encodes CDR1 LGHNA and CDR2 YSLEER. This CDR3 comprises 13 residues. The DNA for the CDR3 is TGCGCCAGCAGGGCCGGGGGAAACACTGAAGCTTTCTTT. It specifies CASRAGGNTEAFF.